The next 9 T cell receptor beta chains were all read from a single sample in a study of blood T cell repertoires in COVID-19. Sequencing was performed with immunoSEQ multiplex PCR; in TCRdb, only in-frame clones are kept and a portion is missing. The table has 250,000 to 350,000 clones, about 90% seen once. The sample comprised PBMCs or T cells enriched from blood (not recorded which). These receptors all stem from a woman younger than 35 with acute COVID-19.

The J gene is TRBJ1-5, the V gene TRBV4-1, with no clear D. Trimming cost V 0 bases and J 4 bases, with 10 bases left between them. The germline V gene has CDR1 MGHRA and CDR2 YSYEKL. The CDR3 has 15 residues. The CDR3 loop is CASSQEIRGNQPQHF. As DNA, the CDR3 is TGCGCCAGCAGCCAAGAAATCCGGGGAAATCAGCCCCAGCATTTT.

This chain links TRBV9 with TRBJ2-2, with 9 bases fitting TRBD2. The length of the CDR3 is 17 residues. Germline V gene sequence: CDR1 SGDLS, CDR2 YYNGEE. Trimming removed 4 bases from V and 0 bases from J; junction bases left unmatched: 7. The CDR3 here is CASSPRASGTNTGELFF. In nucleotides, the CDR3 is TGTGCCAGCAGCCCCCGTGCTAGCGGGACGAACACCGGGGAGCTGTTTTTT. Looking up the rest from reference TRBV9 and TRBJ2-2 gives the full variable domain: DSGVTQTPKHLITATGQRVTLRCSPRSGDLSVYWYQQSLDQGLQFLIQYYNGEERAKGNILERFSAQQFPDLHSELNLSSLELGDSALYFCASSPRASGTNTGELFFGEGSRLTVL.

This chain connects TRBV11-2 to TRBJ1-5; the D gene is possibly TRBD1 (5 bases). Germline CDR1 reads SGHAT; CDR2 reads FQNNGV. Between the trimmed V and J ends, which lost 1 base and 3 bases, there was a span of 10 bases. This CDR3 spans 15 amino acids. The CDR3 loop reads CASSLAGGINQPQHF. The CDR3 region has the DNA TGTGCCAGCAGCTTAGCGGGGGGAATCAATCAGCCCCAGCATTTT.

This clone was counted ten times or more. The rearrangement uses TRBV27 and TRBJ1-1; TRBD1 matches 9 bases. Trimming cost V 2 bases and J 4 bases; bases outside gene matches: 2. Germline values: CDR1 MNHEY, CDR2 SMNVEV (reference sequence). The CDR3 contains 14 residues. As DNA, the CDR3 is TGTGCCAGCAGTTTAGCACAGGGGGCCACTGAAGCTTTCTTT. This encodes CASSLAQGATEAFF.

The chain links TRBV7-2 to TRBJ1-5; possible D gene TRBD1, 6 bases. The CDR3 is 15 residues long. CDR1 is SGHTA, CDR2 FQGNSA, per germline. V was pared by 5 bases and J by 0 bases, with 11 bases between. CDR3 nucleotide sequence: TGTGCCAGCAGCCCCTGGACAGATAGCAATCAGCCCCAGCATTTT. It yields the protein CASSPWTDSNQPQHF.

The rearrangement links TRBV2 to TRBJ1-2; D may be TRBD1 (5 bases). V shed 6 bases and J shed 4 bases, with 9 bases lying between them. This CDR3 contains 12 residues. Germline V CDR1 and CDR2: SNHLY, FYNNEI. The CDR3 DNA reads TGTGCCAGCAGGACAGACCCCTATGGCTACACCTTC. Protein product: CASRTDPYGYTF.

The chain uses TRBV18 and TRBJ2-5, with D perhaps TRBD2 (5 bases). V lost 2 bases to trimming and J lost 5 bases, with 15 bases between them. Germline V gives CDR1 KGHSH, CDR2 LQKENI. This CDR3 region has 15 residues. CDR3: CASSPGGQGGETQYF. DNA of the CDR3: TGTGCCAGCTCACCAGGCGGGCAAGGTGGGGAGACCCAGTACTTC.

The rearrangement uses TRBV28 and TRBJ2-1; D is perhaps TRBD2 (7 bases). V dropped 3 bases and J dropped 9 bases, with 18 bases sitting between them. The CDR3 extends over 15 amino acids. Germline-derived CDR1 and CDR2 are MDHEN and SYDVKM. The CDR3 reads CASSFMAGAYGEQFF. CDR3 DNA sequence: TGTGCCAGCAGTTTCATGGCGGGGGCCTACGGTGAGCAGTTCTTC.

The chain employs TRBV18 and TRBJ1-5; D not resolved. Germline V lookup: CDR1 KGHSH, CDR2 LQKENI. The V end lost 2 bases, the J end lost 3 bases, and 14 bases lay between the germline ends. The CDR3 loop spans 16 amino acids. The CDR3 here is CASSPDVGQLNQPQHF. The CDR3 DNA reads TGTGCCAGCTCACCAGATGTTGGGCAGCTCAATCAGCCCCAGCATTTT.